These 6 T cell receptor beta chains came from one sample sequenced in a study of blood T cell repertoires in COVID-19. This table comes from immunoSEQ multiplex PCR, and its TCRdb copy is limited to in-frame clones, with some not included. The sample gives about 260,000 clones, about 87% of which show up once; 8.6% is in the top ten. The sample taken for sequencing was peripheral blood. These TCRs come from a human donor in a cohort sampled during active COVID-19.

This clone appeared once. The CDR3 sequence: CASSFKQGLDTQYF. DNA of the CDR3: TGCGCCAGCAGCTTTAAACAGGGGCTAGATACGCAGTATTTT. The rearrangement uses TRBV5-1 and TRBJ2-3; 7 nucleotides match TRBD1. CDR1 and CDR2 (germline): SGHRS, YFSETQ. V was pared by 2 bases and J by 5 bases, with 5 bases of the junction left unmatched. This CDR3 region has 14 residues. Using reference TRBV5-1 and TRBJ2-3 for the parts outside the CDR3, the full variable domain is KAGVTQTPRYLIKTRGQQVTLSCSPISGHRSVSWYQQTPGQGLQFLFEYFSETQRNKGNFPGRFSGRQFSNSRSEMNVSTLELGDSALYLCASSFKQGLDTQYFGPGTRLTVL.

V is TRBV5-8 and J is TRBJ1-2; 10 bases fit TRBD1. The length of the CDR3 is 15 residues. Germline CDR1 and CDR2: SGHTS and YDEGEE. V lost 3 bases, J lost 8 bases, and 10 bases stayed unmatched. CDR3 residues: CASSWEGQGNRGYTF. The CDR3 bases are TGTGCCAGCAGCTGGGAGGGACAGGGGAATCGAGGCTACACCTTC. Supplemented by reference TRBV5-8 and TRBJ1-2, the full variable domain reads EAGVTQSPTHLIKTRGQQATLRCSPISGHTSVYWYQQALGLGLQFLLWYDEGEERNRGNFPPRFSGRQFPNYSSELNVNALELEDSALYLCASSWEGQGNRGYTFGSGTRLTVV.

The V call is TRBV5-1, the J call TRBJ1-4, with TRBD1 matching over 7 bases. Germline V gives CDR1 SGHRS, CDR2 YFSETQ. The CDR3 is 14 residues long. With 0 bases clipped from V and 7 bases from J, the junction kept 3 bases outside the gene matches. CDR3 in amino acids: CASSLAGTAEKLFF. CDR3 nucleotides: TGCGCCAGCAGCTTGGCGGGGACAGCTGAAAAACTGTTTTTT.

CDR3 protein: CAISDTGGPTGELFF. The CDR3, as DNA: TGTGCCATCAGTGACACAGGGGGTCCCACCGGGGAGCTGTTTTTT. The genes are TRBV10-3 and TRBJ2-2; 8 positions agree with TRBD1. This CDR3 has 15 amino acids. Germline loops: CDR1 ENHRY, CDR2 SYGVKD. With 3 bases clipped from V and 4 bases from J, the junction kept 4 bases outside the gene matches.

Only a few counts were recorded for this clone. The chain couples TRBV5-1 to TRBJ2-5; D might be TRBD2 (5 bases). The germline V gene encodes CDR1 SGHRS and CDR2 YFSETQ. The V end lost 0 bases, the J end lost 4 bases, and 10 bases lay between the germline ends. The CDR3 has 14 amino acids. Here the CDR3 reads CASSLASRAETQYF. As DNA, the CDR3 is TGCGCCAGCAGCTTGGCTTCGAGGGCAGAGACCCAGTACTTC.

The rearrangement links TRBV6-5 to TRBJ1-3; D is ambiguous. The germline CDR1 and CDR2 sequences are MNHEY and SVGAGI. Between the trimmed V and J ends, which lost 3 bases and 0 bases, there was a span of 9 bases. This CDR3 has 15 amino acids. This CDR3 is CASSYSKSSGNTIYF. The CDR3 nucleotides read TGTGCCAGCAGTTATTCTAAGAGCTCTGGAAACACCATATATTTT.